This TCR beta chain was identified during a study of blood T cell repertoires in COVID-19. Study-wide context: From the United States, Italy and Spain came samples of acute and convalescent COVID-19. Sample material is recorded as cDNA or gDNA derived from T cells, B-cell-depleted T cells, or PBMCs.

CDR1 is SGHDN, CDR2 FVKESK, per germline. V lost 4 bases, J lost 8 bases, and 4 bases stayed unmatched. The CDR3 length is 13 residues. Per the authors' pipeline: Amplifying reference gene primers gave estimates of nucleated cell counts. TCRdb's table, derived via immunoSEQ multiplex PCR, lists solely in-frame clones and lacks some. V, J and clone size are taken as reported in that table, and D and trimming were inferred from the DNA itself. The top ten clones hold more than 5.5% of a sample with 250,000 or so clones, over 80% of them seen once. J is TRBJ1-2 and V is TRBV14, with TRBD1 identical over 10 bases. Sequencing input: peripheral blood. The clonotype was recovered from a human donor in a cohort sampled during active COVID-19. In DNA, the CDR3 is TGTGCCAGCAGCCTGACAGGGGGCTCGGGCTACACCTTC. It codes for CASSLTGGSGYTF.